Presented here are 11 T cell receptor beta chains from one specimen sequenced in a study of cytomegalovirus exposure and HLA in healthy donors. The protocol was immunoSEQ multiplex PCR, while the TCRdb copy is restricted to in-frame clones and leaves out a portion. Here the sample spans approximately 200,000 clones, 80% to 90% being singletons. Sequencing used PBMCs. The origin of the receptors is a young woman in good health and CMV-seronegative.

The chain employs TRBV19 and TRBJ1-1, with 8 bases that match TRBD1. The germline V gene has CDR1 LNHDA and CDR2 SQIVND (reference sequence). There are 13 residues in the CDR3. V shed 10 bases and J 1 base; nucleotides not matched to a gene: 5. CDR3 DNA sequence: TGTGCCACTAGACAGGGGTGGAACACTGAAGCTTTCTTT. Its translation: CATRQGWNTEAFF.

The CDR3 DNA follows: TGTGCCAGCAGCTTAGGAGCGGGGGTTGGAAACACCATATATTTT. This sequence encodes CASSLGAGVGNTIYF. The rearrangement uses TRBV7-9 and TRBJ1-3; D possibly corresponds to TRBD1 (5 bases). Per germline, CDR1 SEHNR and CDR2 FQNEAQ (reference sequence). With 1 base removed from V and 3 bases from J, the gap between germline ends came to 10 bases. The CDR3 is made up of 15 amino acids.

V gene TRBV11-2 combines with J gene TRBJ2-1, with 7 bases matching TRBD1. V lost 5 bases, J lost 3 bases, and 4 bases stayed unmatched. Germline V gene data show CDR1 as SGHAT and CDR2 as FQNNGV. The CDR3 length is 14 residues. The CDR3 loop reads CASSPGQIYNEQFF. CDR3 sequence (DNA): TGTGCCAGCAGCCCGGGACAGATCTACAATGAGCAGTTCTTC.

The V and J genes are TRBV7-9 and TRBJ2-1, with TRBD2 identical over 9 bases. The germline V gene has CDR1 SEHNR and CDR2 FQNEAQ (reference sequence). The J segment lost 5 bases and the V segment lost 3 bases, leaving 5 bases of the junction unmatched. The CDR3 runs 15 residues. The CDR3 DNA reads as TGTGCCAGCAGCTTCTTGGAGCGGGAGGACAATGAGCAGTTCTTC. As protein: CASSFLEREDNEQFF.

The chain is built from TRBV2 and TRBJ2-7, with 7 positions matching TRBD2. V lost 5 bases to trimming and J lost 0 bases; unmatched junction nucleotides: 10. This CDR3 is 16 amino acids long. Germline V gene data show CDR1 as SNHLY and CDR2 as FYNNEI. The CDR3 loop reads CASSRTSDESSYEQYF. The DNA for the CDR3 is TGTGCCAGCAGTCGCACTAGCGACGAGAGCTCCTACGAGCAGTACTTC.

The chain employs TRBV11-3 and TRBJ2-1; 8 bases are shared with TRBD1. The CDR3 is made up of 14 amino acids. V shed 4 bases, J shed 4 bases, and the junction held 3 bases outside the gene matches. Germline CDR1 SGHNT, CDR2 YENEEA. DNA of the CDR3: TGTGCCAGCAGCTCAGGGGGCTCTTACAATGAGCAGTTCTTC. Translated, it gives CASSSGGSYNEQFF.

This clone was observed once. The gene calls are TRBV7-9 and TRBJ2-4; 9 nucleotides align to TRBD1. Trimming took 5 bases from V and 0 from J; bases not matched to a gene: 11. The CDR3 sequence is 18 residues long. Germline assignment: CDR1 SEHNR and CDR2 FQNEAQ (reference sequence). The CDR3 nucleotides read TGTGCCAGCAGCGTCCCGGGACAGGGACCTCTAGCCAAAAACATTCAGTACTTC. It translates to CASSVPGQGPLAKNIQYF.

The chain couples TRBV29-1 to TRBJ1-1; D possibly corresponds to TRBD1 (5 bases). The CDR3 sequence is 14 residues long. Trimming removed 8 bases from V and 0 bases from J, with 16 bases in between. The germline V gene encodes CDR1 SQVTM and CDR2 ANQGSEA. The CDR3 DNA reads TGCAGCTTTCAAGTTGGGGCCATGAACACTGAAGCTTTCTTT. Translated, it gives CSFQVGAMNTEAFF.

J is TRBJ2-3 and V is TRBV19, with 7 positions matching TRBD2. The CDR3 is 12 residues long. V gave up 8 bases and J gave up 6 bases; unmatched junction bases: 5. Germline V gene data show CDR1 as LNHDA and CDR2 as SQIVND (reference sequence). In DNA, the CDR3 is TGTGCCAGTGCCTCCGGGAGGGATACGCAGTATTTT. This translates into CASASGRDTQYF.

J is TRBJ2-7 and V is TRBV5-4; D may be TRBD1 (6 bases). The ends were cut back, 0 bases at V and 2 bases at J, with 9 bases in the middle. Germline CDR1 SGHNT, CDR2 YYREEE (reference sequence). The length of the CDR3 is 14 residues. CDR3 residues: CASSLETGPYEQYF. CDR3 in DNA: TGTGCCAGCAGCTTGGAGACAGGACCCTACGAGCAGTACTTC.

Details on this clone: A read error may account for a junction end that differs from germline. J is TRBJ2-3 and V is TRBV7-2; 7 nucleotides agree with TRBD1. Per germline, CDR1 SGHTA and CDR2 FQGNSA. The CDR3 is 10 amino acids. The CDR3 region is CASSLREGAF. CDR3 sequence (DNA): TGTGCCAGCAGCTTACGTGAGGGGGCGTTT.